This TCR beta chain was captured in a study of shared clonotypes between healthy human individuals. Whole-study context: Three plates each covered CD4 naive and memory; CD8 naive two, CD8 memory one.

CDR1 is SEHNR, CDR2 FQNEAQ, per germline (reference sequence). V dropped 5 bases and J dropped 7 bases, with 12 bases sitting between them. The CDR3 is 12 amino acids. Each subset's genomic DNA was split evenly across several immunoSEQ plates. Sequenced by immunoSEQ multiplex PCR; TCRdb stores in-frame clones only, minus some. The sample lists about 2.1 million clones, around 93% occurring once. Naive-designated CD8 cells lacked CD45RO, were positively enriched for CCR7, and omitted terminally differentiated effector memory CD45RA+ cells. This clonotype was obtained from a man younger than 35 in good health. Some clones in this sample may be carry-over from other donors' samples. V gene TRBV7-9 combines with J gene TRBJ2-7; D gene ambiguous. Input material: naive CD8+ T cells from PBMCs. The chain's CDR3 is CASSAQVEEQYF. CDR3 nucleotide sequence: TGTGCCAGCAGCGCCCAGGTCGAGGAGCAGTACTTC.